This T cell receptor beta chain was sequenced for a study of CD8+CD57+ T cells in acquired aplastic anemia (dated by TCRdb to the late 2010s). With respect to the entire study: On average, sorted CD4+ and CD8+ cells yielded approximately 3 ug of extracted DNA, with a range of about 0.19 to 30 ug. CD8+CD57+ expansion was defined as frequency above the mean frequency observed in healthy subjects. Overall study results and their limits: Patients and healthy controls showed no significant difference in CD8+ Simpson's diversity (P=0.060). Around 30 CD8+ CDR3 sequences were shared between patients and controls but appeared highly expressed in patients and within their immunodominant clones.

V is cut by 0 bases and J by 8 bases, and the space between the germline ends is 19 bases. Sequences LGHNA (CDR1) and YNFKEQ (CDR2) are obtained from the germline V gene. Its CDR3 holds 16 amino acids, cysteine through phenylalanine. Here the CDR3 DNA is all that survives: 48 bases in frame from base 1. Expansion of CD8+CD57+ cells had been shown by flow cytometry in the patients chosen for sequencing. Every patient had a diagnosis of severe acquired aplastic anemia based on International Study of Aplastic Anemia and Agranulocytosis and Camitta criteria. Patients had received no therapy at the time of blood sampling. In the study, sorted CD4+ and CD8+ blood T cells from patients with severe aplastic anemia and from healthy subjects underwent deep sequencing of TCR repertoires. In the USA, patient enrollment took place under clinicaltrials.gov protocols 00001620, 01623167, 00001397, 00071045, 00081523 and 00961064. Ficoll-Paque density gradient centrifugation was used to isolate peripheral blood mononuclear cells. Before DNA was extracted, CD4+ and CD8+ T cells were sorted using either FACS or magnetic beads.

In regard to this clonotype: What this receptor recognizes is not known. No base quality values were provided; no much bigger clone lies one nucleotide off.

TCR beta VDJ combination and CDR3 sequence profiling used genomic DNA as the template. An Illumina HiSeq 2000 was used for TCR repertoire sequencing. The published analysis was carried out like this. Repertoire assessment relied on Simpson's diversity index, CDR3 size and DJ length profiles, and TRBV/TRBJ rearrangement plots. The most abundant DNA sequence in the deep sequencing data was taken as the immunodominant clone. CDR3 amino acid sequences were checked for sharing across subjects and were also compared against the VDJdb database and published repertoires. Starting from the raw public reads, TCRdb applied fastp trimming at Q25, assembled clones with MiXCR and retained in-frame beta chains. Entries that share a CDR3 protein sequence are merged under the most common genes and DNA. TCRdb's processing, not the authors' own work, is the source of the V and J calls. Within this sample are under 500,000 distinct CDR3 sequences, with approximately 33% of them counted one time only. Of the sample, under 0.95% falls within the top ten clones.

The source is a human donor with aplastic anemia. Sequenced: sorted CD4+, CD8+, or CD8+CD57+ T cells (not recorded which) from PBMCs. This chain joins TRBV4-2 to TRBJ1-2; a tentative D call is TRBD1 (5 bases match). For the CDR3, the sequence is CASSQERAGPPGGYTF. The DNA is as follows: TGTGCCAGCAGCCAAGAGAGGGCGGGGCCCCCGGGGGGCTACACCTTC.